A few counts support the clone carrying this T cell receptor beta chain. The target antigen is unknown. These data belong to a study of OX40 agonist ivuxolimab in advanced cancers. The germline V gene has CDR1 SGHTA and CDR2 FQGNSA. Trimming took 5 bases from V and 7 from J, leaving 11 bases between them. The CDR3 sequence is 12 residues long. Study-level findings and limits: Clonal expansion by week 6 occurred in CD4+ and CD8+ blood T cells (at 0.1 to 3.0 mg/kg).

Data came from immunoSEQ multiplex PCR; TCRdb stores just in-frame clones and leaves some out. The sample lists some 100,000 clones, 85% to 95% occurring once. The V call is TRBV7-2, the J call TRBJ1-2; D not certain. This clonotype was obtained from an adult with an advanced solid tumor such as melanoma, head and neck, liver or kidney cancer. The source material was CD4+ or CD8+ T cells sorted from blood, sampled in a trial of the OX40 agonist ivuxolimab. CDR3 coding DNA: TGTGCCAGCAGCGCAAGTTTGAGTGGCTACACCTTC. Translated: CASSASLSGYTF.